The rows below give T cell receptor beta chains drawn from one sample of a study of monozygotic twins with inflammatory bowel disease. TCRdb reanalyzed the 5' RACE reads, giving one entry per CDR3 protein sequence and no DNA. Listed are some 450,000 distinct CDR3 sequences; around 2.4% falls within the top ten. Material: blood. These receptor sequences come from a human donor with ulcerative colitis or Crohn's disease, or a healthy co-twin of an affected twin (not recorded which). Both conserved end residues are part of each CDR3. The order of the fields is J gene, V gene, CDR3 protein.

TRBJ2-7 | TRBV27 | CASGETLVWGEQYF
TRBJ2-7 | TRBV2 | CASSRGGAGLSYEQYF
TRBJ2-1 | TRBV7-9 | CASSITGSEQFF
TRBJ1-4 | TRBV20-1 | CSAPDSATNEKLFF
TRBJ2-1 | TRBV29-1 | CSVDPGTYNEQFF
TRBJ2-3 | TRBV5-1 | CASSLLFSSTDTQYF
TRBJ2-7 | TRBV7-2 | CASSPRGRAEQYF
TRBJ2-7 | TRBV5-1 | CASSLGLAGPSYEQYF
TRBJ1-4 | TRBV7-9 | CASSLGYPGEKLFF
TRBJ2-7 | TRBV7-2 | CASSPVGREQYF
TRBJ2-1 | TRBV14 | CASSQPGLSAYNEQFF
TRBJ2-7 | TRBV12-3/TRBV12-4 | CASSLSGGHEQYF
TRBJ2-1 | TRBV4-1 | CASSQEGLAGGFSYNEQFF
TRBJ2-2 | TRBV6-2/TRBV6-3 | CASSPGLAKNTGELFF
TRBJ1-2 | TRBV11-2 | CASSQSRGLFDGYTF
TRBJ2-3 | TRBV7-2 | CASSLGQGAFDTQYF
TRBJ1-2 | TRBV5-5 | CASSLAIANYGYTF
TRBJ1-2 | TRBV20-1 | CSARSAGAISRREGYTF
TRBJ1-1 | TRBV29-1 | CSVPGLTNTEAFF
TRBJ2-5 | TRBV5-1 | CASRPGYQETQYF
TRBJ2-2 | TRBV23-1 | CASSRSGPGTGAGELFF
TRBJ2-2 | TRBV25-1 | CASSESHGTGELFF
TRBJ1-1 | TRBV7-2 | CASSLGARAFF
TRBJ1-2 | TRBV2 | CASRPGTDFYGYTF
TRBJ2-1 | TRBV20-1 | CSATDGLSYNEQFF
TRBJ2-2 | TRBV5-1 | CASSIRSGTGTNTGELFF
TRBJ2-5 | TRBV4-2 | CASSQEAGVKETQYF